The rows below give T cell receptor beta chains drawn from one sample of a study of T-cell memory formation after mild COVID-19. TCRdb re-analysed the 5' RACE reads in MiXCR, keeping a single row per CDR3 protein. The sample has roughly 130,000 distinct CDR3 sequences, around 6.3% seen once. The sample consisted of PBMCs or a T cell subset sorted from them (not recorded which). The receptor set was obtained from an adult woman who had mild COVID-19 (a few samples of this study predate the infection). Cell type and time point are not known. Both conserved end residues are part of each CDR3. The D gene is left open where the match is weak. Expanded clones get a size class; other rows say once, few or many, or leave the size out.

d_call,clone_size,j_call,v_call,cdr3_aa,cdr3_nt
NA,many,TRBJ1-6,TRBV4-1,CASSQGFGTGALHF,TGCGCCAGCAGCCAAGGCTTCGGGACTGGGGCCCTCCACTTT
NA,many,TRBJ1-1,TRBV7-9,CASSSQGDGNTEAFF,TGTGCCAGCAGCTCACAGGGAGACGGGAACACTGAAGCTTTCTTT
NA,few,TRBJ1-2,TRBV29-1,CSVRKTANYGYTF,TGCAGCGTGCGGAAGACAGCAAACTATGGCTACACCTTC
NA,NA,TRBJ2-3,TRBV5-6,CASSKDSLDTQYF,TGTGCCAGCAGCAAAGACAGTTTAGATACGCAGTATTTT
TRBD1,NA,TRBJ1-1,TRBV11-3,CASSPDHLTGAAFF,TGTGCCAGCAGCCCAGATCATCTAACAGGGGCTGCTTTCTTT
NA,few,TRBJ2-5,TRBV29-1,CSVGSLQYF,TGCAGCGTTGGATCCTTACAGTACTTC
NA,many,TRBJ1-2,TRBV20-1,CSALGARYGYTF,TGCAGCGCTCTCGGGGCACGCTATGGCTACACCTTC
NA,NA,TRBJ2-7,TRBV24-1,CATSAPGRGKDEQYF,TGTGCCACCAGTGCCCCTGGGCGGGGAAAGGACGAGCAGTACTTC
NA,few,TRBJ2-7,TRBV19,CASSIQGQAHNEQYF,TGTGCCAGTAGTATCCAAGGGCAGGCACACAACGAGCAGTACTTC
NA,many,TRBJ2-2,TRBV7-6,CASSLEANTGELFF,TGTGCCAGCAGCTTGGAGGCGAACACCGGGGAGCTGTTTTTT
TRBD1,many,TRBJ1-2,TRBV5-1,CASSPTGGRGYGYTF,TGCGCCAGCAGCCCAACAGGGGGCCGGGGCTATGGCTACACCTTC
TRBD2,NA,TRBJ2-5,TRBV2,CASSEGTSGGIRETQYF,TGTGCCAGCAGTGAAGGGACTAGCGGGGGAATAAGAGAGACCCAGTACTTC
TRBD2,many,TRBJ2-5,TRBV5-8,CASSFGGSSIGETQYF,TGTGCCAGCAGCTTCGGCGGGAGCTCAATAGGAGAGACCCAGTACTTC
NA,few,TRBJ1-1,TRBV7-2,CASSRGRMNTEAFF,TGTGCCAGCAGCCGTGGACGGATGAACACTGAAGCTTTCTTT
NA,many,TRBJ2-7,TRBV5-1,CASSDSPTRRYEQYF,TGCGCCAGCAGCGACAGCCCAACACGACGATACGAGCAGTACTTC
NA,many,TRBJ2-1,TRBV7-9,CASSLAPQVRFF,TGTGCCAGCAGCTTAGCGCCGCAGGTTAGGTTCTTC
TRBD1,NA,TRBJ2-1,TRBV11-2,CASSSNRGYNEQFF,TGTGCCAGCAGCTCCAACAGGGGGTACAATGAGCAGTTCTTC
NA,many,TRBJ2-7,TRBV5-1,CASSLSGTQPEQYF,TGCGCCAGCAGCCTTTCCGGGACACAACCCGAGCAGTACTTC
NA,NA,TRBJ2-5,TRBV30,CAWSGDYTYQETQYF,TGTGCCTGGAGTGGCGACTACACCTACCAAGAGACCCAGTACTTC
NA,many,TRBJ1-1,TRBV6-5,CASSLRVNTEAFF,TGTGCCAGCAGTTTAAGGGTGAACACTGAAGCTTTCTTT
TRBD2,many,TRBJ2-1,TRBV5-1,CASSLGLAGDSLSEQFF,TGCGCCAGCAGCTTGGGCTTGGCGGGAGACAGTCTGAGTGAGCAGTTCTTC
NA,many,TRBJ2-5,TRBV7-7,CASSPAGQKETQYF,TGTGCTAGCAGCCCGGCGGGTCAGAAAGAGACCCAGTACTTC
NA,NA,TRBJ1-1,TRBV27,CASSLSRGGSTEAFF,TGTGCCAGCAGTTTATCCCGGGGTGGAAGCACTGAAGCTTTCTTT
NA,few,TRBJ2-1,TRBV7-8,CASSPQRARKTNEQFF,TGTGCCAGCAGCCCCCAGCGGGCCAGGAAGACCAATGAGCAGTTCTTC
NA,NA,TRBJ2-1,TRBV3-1,CASSQGIGYNEQFF,TGTGCCAGCAGCCAAGGGATAGGCTACAATGAGCAGTTCTTC
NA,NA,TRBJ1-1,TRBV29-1,CSVLQAMNTEAFF,TGCAGCGTTTTACAGGCCATGAACACTGAAGCTTTCTTT
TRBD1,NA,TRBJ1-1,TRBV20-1,CSARQGVNTEAFF,TGCAGTGCTAGACAGGGGGTGAACACTGAAGCTTTCTTT
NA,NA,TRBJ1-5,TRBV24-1,CATSGAPAREHF,TGTGCCACCAGTGGAGCCCCAGCGCGGGAGCATTTT